These 15 T cell receptor beta chains were all obtained from the same sample, sequenced in a study of regulatory T cells in long-lasting Graves disease. CDR3-region Arm-PCR and iRepertoire HTBI primers produced the TCR beta libraries. MiXCR, run by TCRdb on the multiplex PCR reads, gives a single entry per CDR3 protein. The sample contains roughly 500,000 distinct CDR3 sequences, around 12% of which appear only once. Described time point: newly diagnosed GD, antithyroid drugs for less than 3 months. After RNA was extracted from PBMCs, the TCR library was made from it. Another study also made use of these data, one on T cells in Graves' hyperthyroidism and ophthalmopathy.

The material was peripheral blood mononuclear cells (PBMCs), obtained at new diagnosis, from a patient treated with antithyroid drugs. Every receptor here comes from a young woman with Graves disease.

This clonotype was observed a few times. The chain links TRBV28 to TRBJ1-5; D uncertain. This CDR3 region has 14 residues. The germline V and J ends were trimmed by 6 bases and 2 bases, with 11 bases remaining between them. CDR1 and CDR2 from the germline V gene are MDHEN and SYDVKM. CDR3 nucleotide sequence: TGTGCCAGCAGCCCATTTGAAGGCAATCAGCCCCAGCATTTT. The encoded protein is CASSPFEGNQPQHF.

This clonotype was recorded at least ten times. J is TRBJ1-4 and V is TRBV28; possibly TRBD1 for D (6 bases). CDR3 size: 18 residues. V was clipped by 2 bases and J by 3 bases, with 19 bases between them. CDR1 is MDHEN and CDR2 is SYDVKM in the germline V gene. This CDR3 is CASSLPPPGTGSNEKLFF. CDR3 nucleotide sequence: TGTGCCAGCAGTTTACCCCCGCCGGGAACAGGGTCTAATGAAAAACTGTTTTTT.

This clonotype was seen ten or more times. The rearrangement joins TRBV11-2 to TRBJ2-2, with a weak D call TRBD1 (6 bases). There are 19 residues in the CDR3. Germline assignment: CDR1 SGHAT and CDR2 FQNNGV. V was pared by 5 bases and J by 9 bases, with 31 bases between. Here the CDR3 reads CASSDSLGLTGPRERELFF. CDR3 in DNA: TGTGCCAGCAGCGATTCCCTGGGGTTGACAGGTCCGCGCGAGAGGGAGCTGTTTTTT.

This clonotype was picked up many times. This chain connects TRBV2 to TRBJ2-1, with D hard to call. Germline V gene sequence: CDR1 SNHLY, CDR2 FYNNEI. Trimming cost V 5 bases and J 4 bases, with 24 bases left between them. The CDR3 has 18 residues. CDR3 residues: CASSITPLQTLLYNEQFF. Written as DNA, the CDR3 is TGTGCCAGCAGTATCACCCCCCTACAGACCTTACTTTACAATGAGCAGTTCTTC.

The sample holds a few counts of this clonotype. The chain links TRBV15 to TRBJ2-1; D unresolved. From germline, CDR1 is LNHNV and CDR2 YYDKDF (reference sequence). The V and J ends lost 1 base and 7 bases respectively, with 14 bases between them. The CDR3 has 15 residues. The CDR3 sequence: CATSRGLGEPNEQFF. CDR3 DNA: TGTGCCACCAGCAGAGGCCTAGGAGAGCCGAATGAGCAGTTCTTC.

This clonotype was detected many times. The chain uses TRBV12-3 or TRBV12-4 and TRBJ2-7; 7 bases fit TRBD1. The CDR3 has 14 amino acids. Trimming removed 6 bases from V and 4 bases from J; junction bases left unmatched: 9. CDR3 in DNA: TGTGCCAGCAGCTCACAGGGGCTGGGGTACGAGCAGTACTTC. Translated: CASSSQGLGYEQYF.

This clonotype was counted many times. The chain has TRBV12-3 or TRBV12-4 and TRBJ2-1; TRBD2 is a possible D gene (6 bases). V was cut by 7 bases and J by 9 bases, with 16 bases left in between. CDR3 length: 13 residues. The CDR3 DNA is TGTGCCAGCACAAGGACTCTGGAGGGTGAGCAGTTCTTC. Translated, it gives CASTRTLEGEQFF.

This clonotype came up a few times. This chain connects TRBV18 to TRBJ2-7, with 13 bases matching TRBD2. The CDR3 has 16 amino acids. With V trimmed by 3 bases and J by 1 base, 3 bases remained unmatched. Germline V CDR1 and CDR2: KGHSH, LQKENI. For the CDR3, the DNA is TGTGCCAGCTCACCTACACTAGCGGGAGGGTCCTACGAGCAGTACTTC. It is translated as CASSPTLAGGSYEQYF.

In its sample, this clonotype was seen many times. The rearrangement joins TRBV27 to TRBJ2-1, with D tentatively TRBD2 (6 bases). The V end lost 4 bases, the J end lost 0 bases, and 16 bases lay between the germline ends. The V gene's germline CDR1 is MNHEY and CDR2 SMNVEV (reference sequence). The CDR3 extends over 17 amino acids. The CDR3 coding sequence is TGTGCCAGCAGTTCGTTCCCTCTAGCGCCCTCCTACAATGAGCAGTTCTTC. Amino acid sequence: CASSSFPLAPSYNEQFF.

In its sample, this clonotype was seen many times. The V and J genes are TRBV12-3 or TRBV12-4 and TRBJ2-5; TRBD1 aligns across 9 bases. The CDR3 runs 16 residues. V trimming: 2 bases; J trimming: 5 bases; junction bases outside the gene matches: 9. CDR3 nucleotides: TGTGCCAGCAGTTTAACAGGGACAGGGAGGATTGAGACCCAGTACTTC. It translates to CASSLTGTGRIETQYF.

In its sample, this clonotype was seen many times. This chain joins TRBV11-3 and TRBJ2-7; a weak D match, TRBD2 (5 bases). Trimming took 2 bases from V and 5 from J, leaving 10 bases between them. Germline V CDR1 and CDR2: SGHNT, YENEEA. The length of the CDR3 is 13 residues. The CDR3 DNA sequence: TGTGCCAGCAGCTTAAGGAGGTTCGACGAGCAGTACTTC. This gives the protein CASSLRRFDEQYF.

This clonotype showed up many times. The chain is built from TRBV5-6 and TRBJ2-1, with no clear D. The ends were cut back, 0 bases at V and 0 bases at J, with 7 bases in the middle. Germline CDR1 reads SGHDT; CDR2 reads YYEEEE. CDR3 length equals 15 residues. The CDR3 DNA follows: TGTGCCAGCAGCTTGGGGTACGGCTCCTACAATGAGCAGTTCTTC. Protein product: CASSLGYGSYNEQFF.

The genes are TRBV20-1 and TRBJ2-2, with TRBD2 matching over 10 bases. Germline V gene sequence: CDR1 DFQATT, CDR2 SNEGSKA (reference sequence). After removal of 3 bases from V and 3 bases from J, the junction contained 4 bases not matched to a gene. The CDR3 contains 15 residues. The CDR3 loop is CSARNLAGDTGELFF. CDR3 coding DNA: TGCAGTGCTAGGAATCTAGCGGGAGACACCGGGGAGCTGTTTTTT.

This clonotype was seen many times. This chain joins TRBV12-3 or TRBV12-4 and TRBJ1-1, with TRBD1 identical over 11 bases. The CDR3 spans 13 residues. Trimming took 6 bases from V and 6 from J; bases not matched to a gene: 3. The CDR3 reads CASRGQGAAEAFF. In DNA form, the CDR3 reads TGTGCCAGCAGAGGACAGGGGGCAGCTGAAGCTTTCTTT.

This clonotype was recorded many times. The rearrangement links TRBV28 to TRBJ1-1, with TRBD1 matching 10 bases. The germline gives CDR1 MDHEN, CDR2 SYDVKM. There are 14 residues in the CDR3. Trimming removed 7 bases from V and 6 bases from J; junction bases left unmatched: 8. Here the CDR3 reads CASTKTGGMAEAFF. The CDR3 DNA is TGTGCCAGCACCAAGACAGGGGGCATGGCTGAAGCTTTCTTT.